These 2 T cell receptor beta chains came from one sample sequenced in a study of cytomegalovirus exposure and HLA in healthy donors. Amplification used 60 Vbeta primers and 13 Jbeta primers. Sequencing was performed with immunoSEQ multiplex PCR; in TCRdb, only in-frame clones are kept and a portion is missing. The sample consists of over 150,000 clones, just under 80% of them appearing once. The sequenced material came from PBMCs. The receptors derive from a woman aged 45-65 years in good health and CMV-seropositive.

This chain connects TRBV19 to TRBJ2-6; TRBD2 matches 8 bases. Per germline, CDR1 LNHDA and CDR2 SQIVND (reference sequence). The J segment lost 0 bases and the V segment lost 3 bases, leaving 4 bases of the junction unmatched. The CDR3 contains 17 residues. CDR3 in amino acids: CASSISGGGSGANVLTF. In DNA, the CDR3 is TGTGCCAGTAGTATCTCGGGGGGGGGCTCTGGGGCCAACGTCCTGACTTTC.

The sample holds one count of this clone. The chain links TRBV2 to TRBJ1-6; D is undetermined. The CDR3 contains 15 residues. The germline V gene has CDR1 SNHLY and CDR2 FYNNEI. Trimming stripped 6 bases from V and 4 bases from J, with 13 bases between. In DNA form, the CDR3 reads TGTGCCAGCAGAGCCCCGGGGTTTTATAATTCACCCCTCCACTTT. As protein: CASRAPGFYNSPLHF.